The clone carrying this T cell receptor beta chain was detected ten times or more. The CDR3 consists of 12 residues. Trimming took off 3 bases at V and 3 bases at J, with 6 bases between the two ends. CDR1 is MGHDK and CDR2 is SYGVNS in the germline V gene. Molecular barcoding with unique molecular identifiers was used for the TCRbeta library. TCRdb called the PCR reads again in MiXCR, with one record for every CDR3 protein. The sample records some 490,000 distinct CDR3 sequences, around 12% being singletons. These data are taken from a study of T-cell reconstitution after alpha-beta-depleted transplantation in children.

This material consisted of PBMCs from the stem cell graft donor, taken from the stem cell graft. This TCR was sampled from a human donor who donated a stem cell graft to a child with combined immunodeficiency. The chain has TRBV25-1 and TRBJ2-7; D is undetermined. The CDR3 loop is CASSDFIYEQYF. The CDR3 region has the DNA TGTGCCAGCAGTGACTTCATCTACGAGCAGTACTTC.